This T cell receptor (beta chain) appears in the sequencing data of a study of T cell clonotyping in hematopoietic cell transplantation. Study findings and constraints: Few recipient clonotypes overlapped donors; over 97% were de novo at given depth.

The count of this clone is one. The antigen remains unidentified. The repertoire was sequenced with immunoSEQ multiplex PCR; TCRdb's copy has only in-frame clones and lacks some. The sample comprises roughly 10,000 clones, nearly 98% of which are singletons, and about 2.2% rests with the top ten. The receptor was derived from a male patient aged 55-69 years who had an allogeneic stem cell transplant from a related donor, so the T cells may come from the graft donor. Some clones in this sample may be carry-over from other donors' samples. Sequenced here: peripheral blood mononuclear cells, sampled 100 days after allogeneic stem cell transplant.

CDR3 protein: CASSDNRARELFF. For the CDR3, the DNA is TGTGCCAGCAGCGACAACCGGGCCCGGGAGCTGTTTTTT. V gene TRBV5-4 combines with J gene TRBJ2-2; D gene ambiguous. Trimming took 4 bases from V and 9 from J, leaving 13 bases between them. The CDR3 consists of 13 residues. Looked up from germline, CDR1 is SGHNT and CDR2 is YYREEE (reference sequence). The full variable domain, with the rest looked up from reference TRBV5-4 and TRBJ2-2, is ETGVTQSPTHLIKTRGQQVTLRCSSQSGHNTVSWYQQALGQGPQFIFQYYREEENGRGNFPPRFSGLQFPNYSSELNVNALELDDSALYLCASSDNRARELFFGEGSRLTVL.